The T cell receptor (beta chain) under discussion was sequenced for a study of blood T cell repertoires in COVID-19. As for the study in general: Sites in the United States, Italy and Spain provided acute and convalescent COVID-19 samples. The cDNA or gDNA used as material had been derived from T cells, B-cell-depleted T cells, or PBMCs.

Germline CDR1 is SGHTA and CDR2 is FQGNSA. With 2 bases removed from V and 0 bases from J, the gap between germline ends came to 14 bases. There are 16 residues in the CDR3. In the original workflow: The assay estimated nucleated cells by amplifying reference gene primers. Repertoires were generated with immunoSEQ multiplex PCR, while TCRdb's copy carries only in-frame clones and drops some. The D gene and trimming were derived from the DNA, and the V and J assignments and clone size from that table. The table has some 240,000 clones, roughly 80% seen once. Material: peripheral blood. This receptor was obtained from a woman in her fifties or sixties with active or convalescent COVID-19. The chain links TRBV7-2 to TRBJ2-7; perhaps TRBD1 as D (6 bases). In DNA form, the CDR3 reads TGTGCCAGCAGCTTATGGACGGACAGTCGCTCCTACGAGCAGTACTTC. Its protein product is CASSLWTDSRSYEQYF.